The T cell receptor beta chain described here comes from a study of cytomegalovirus exposure and HLA in healthy donors. Study-wide context: Assignment to the Caucasian-associated ancestry cluster applied to 75% to 85% of the 300 to 500 genotyped donors.

To note about this clone: Its specificity is not known.

There are 15 residues in the CDR3. V gave up 8 bases and J gave up 1 base; unmatched junction bases: 7. CDR1 SGHRS and CDR2 YFSETQ come from the germline V gene. The primer mix had 60 Vbeta and 13 Jbeta primers. Here immunoSEQ multiplex PCR was the method, and the copy in TCRdb shows in-frame clones only, minus some. The table lists over 150,000 clones, about four fifths of them singletons. Points from the study as a whole: Available immune exposure information covered CMV serostatus only. Certain indistinguishable V segments, among them TRBV6-2 and TRBV6-3, were excluded. A missense variant in DCLRE1C was later tied to TCR beta V- and J-gene trimming.

This chain connects TRBV5-1 to TRBJ1-5, with 9 bases aligning to TRBD1. The specimen sequenced was PBMCs. The clonotype comes from a man younger than 40 in good health and CMV-seropositive. The chain's CDR3 is CASSPTGGSNQPQHF. In DNA form, the CDR3 reads TGCGCCAGTTCCCCTACAGGGGGCAGCAATCAGCCCCAGCATTTT.